These T cell receptor beta chains were read from a single sample in a study of Graves' ophthalmopathy and Graves' hyperthyroidism. MiXCR was run by TCRdb on the multiplex PCR reads, yielding one entry per CDR3 protein. The sample shows over 650,000 distinct CDR3 sequences, over 40% of them seen only once. The specimen was peripheral blood. All receptors come from an adult man with Graves' ophthalmopathy. Both conserved end residues are part of each CDR3. The D gene is left open where the match is weak. Not every row has a clone size; where given, it reads once, few, many or a size class.

j_call,v_call,d_call,clone_size,cdr3_nt,cdr3_aa
TRBJ1-5,TRBV30,.,few,TGTGCCTGGAGTGTAGGGGTTAGTCAGCCCCAGCATTTT,CAWSVGVSQPQHF
TRBJ1-1,TRBV10-3,.,.,TGTGCCATCAGTGAGGGGAGCGCTGAGGCTTTCTTT,CAISEGSAEAFF
TRBJ1-5,TRBV3-1,.,few,TGTGCCAGCAGCCTGGATCCTTATAGCAATCAGCCCCAGCATTTT,CASSLDPYSNQPQHF
TRBJ1-5,TRBV6-6,.,many,TGTGCCAGCAGCGGGGCGAGGGTTTATCAGCCCCAGCATTTT,CASSGARVYQPQHF
TRBJ1-1,TRBV7-9,.,many,TGTGCCAGCAGCCACCGCAAGGGGCAGACGAACACTGAAGCTTTCTTT,CASSHRKGQTNTEAFF
TRBJ2-2,TRBV10-3,TRBD2,few,TGTGCCAGCAGTCAAACGGGACTAGCGAACACCGGGGAGCTGTTTTTT,CASSQTGLANTGELFF
TRBJ2-6,TRBV7-8,.,.,TGTGCCAGCAGCGTCCCGGTCCTCCCCCCTGGGGCCAACGTCCTGACTTTC,CASSVPVLPPGANVLTF
TRBJ2-5,TRBV6-5,.,many,TGTGCCAGCAGTCCCAGCGGCCCAGAGACCCAGTACTTC,CASSPSGPETQYF
TRBJ2-5,TRBV20-1,TRBD2,.,TGCAGTGCTAGAGTCGGGAGTAGCGGGGGCTCGGAGACCCAGTACTTC,CSARVGSSGGSETQYF
TRBJ1-6,TRBV4-1,.,few,TGCGCCAGCAGCCAAGAAGGGGGGTATGATTCACCCCTCCACTTT,CASSQEGGYDSPLHF
TRBJ2-7,TRBV7-9,TRBD1,many,TGTGCCAGCAGCCAGGGACAGGGGTCCTACGAGCAGTACTTC,CASSQGQGSYEQYF
TRBJ1-1,TRBV7-3,.,.,TGTGCCAGCAGCCAAGACGGCGACAGTGAAGCTTTCTTT,CASSQDGDSEAFF
TRBJ1-1,TRBV5-1,.,.,TGTGCCAGCAGCTTGAACAGGGCAGTTGAAGCTTTCTTT,CASSLNRAVEAFF
TRBJ1-2,TRBV25-1,.,.,TGCGCCAGAAGTGAATATCCGGGCAGCTCTGGCTACACCTTC,CARSEYPGSSGYTF
TRBJ2-5,TRBV7-8,TRBD2,few,TGTGCCAGCAGCTCCCAGGGACTAGCGGGAGGCCCCTTCCAAGAGACCCAGTACTTC,CASSSQGLAGGPFQETQYF
TRBJ1-2,TRBV20-1,TRBD1,many,TGCAGTGCTAGAGTTTCAGGGGGCTATGGCTACACCTTC,CSARVSGGYGYTF
TRBJ1-3,TRBV7-8,.,.,TGTACCAGCAGCTTACAGACTTCTGGAAACACCATATATTTT,CTSSLQTSGNTIYF
TRBJ2-5,TRBV25-1,.,.,TGTGCCAGCAGTGAGGATCGAACACCGGGGACCCAGTACTTC,CASSEDRTPGTQYF
TRBJ1-3,TRBV9,.,many,TGTGCCAGCAGCCCCTACGGTGTCTCTGGAAACACCATATATTTT,CASSPYGVSGNTIYF
TRBJ1-4,TRBV6-5,.,many,TGTGCCAGCAGTTACAGGGATACTAATGAAAAACTGTTTTTT,CASSYRDTNEKLFF
TRBJ2-2,TRBV7-3,.,many,TGTGCCAGCAGCCCGGGGAGCTCCGGGGAGCTGTTTTTT,CASSPGSSGELFF
TRBJ1-2,TRBV15,TRBD1,.,TGTGCCACCAGCGCGGGACAGGGACACGAGGGGTACACCTTC,CATSAGQGHEGYTF
TRBJ2-7,TRBV29-1,.,.,TGCAGCTTACGACAGACCGAGCAGTACTTC,CSLRQTEQYF
TRBJ2-6,TRBV7-3,TRBD2,.,TGTGCCAGCGCCCCGGGGGGGAGGCTCTACGTCCTGACTTTC,CASAPGGRLYVLTF
TRBJ1-2,TRBV15,.,.,TGTGCCACCAGCAGATCAGGGCCAAACTATGGCTACACCTTC,CATSRSGPNYGYTF
TRBJ2-5,TRBV5-1,.,.,TGCGCCAGCAGCCCTCTTGAAGTCCGAGACACGGAGACCCAGTACTTC,CASSPLEVRDTETQYF
TRBJ2-7,TRBV19,TRBD1,few,TGTGCCAGTAGTTTCACCGGGACAGGGGCGGGCGAGCAGTACTTC,CASSFTGTGAGEQYF
TRBJ1-3,TRBV19,.,.,TGTGCCACCACGAGGGAGGGCTCTGGAAACACCATATATTTT,CATTREGSGNTIYF
TRBJ2-7,TRBV20-1,TRBD2,.,TGCAGTGCTAGCGATCGAGCGGGGAACATATACGAGCAGTACTTC,CSASDRAGNIYEQYF
TRBJ2-5,TRBV7-7,.,.,TGTGCCAGCAGCTTAACGGAGGAACAGCCCCAGTACTTC,CASSLTEEQPQYF